The clone carrying this T cell receptor beta chain was counted many times. Time point described: patch test 3, about 24 weeks after DPC sensitization. Documented treatment: therapeutic diphenylcyclopropenone sensitization with weekly scalp DPC. TCRdb re-called the RACE reads through MiXCR, storing one row per CDR3 protein. The sample includes approximately 72,000 distinct CDR3 sequences, 11% of them seen just once. The CDR3 totals 13 residues. Trimming removed 1 base at V and 0 bases at J, with 2 bases between. The germline CDR1 and CDR2 sequences are MDHEN and SYDVKM. These data belong to a study of human T cells and chemical hapten exposure. Study background: Alopecia universalis, totalis or areata was present in patients who were mostly female.

Sequenced here: whole blood, sampled in connection with sensitization to the hapten diphenylcyclopropenone (DPC). The V and J genes are TRBV28 and TRBJ2-3; D gene uncertain. The TCR originated in a woman aged 50 to 60 with alopecia areata. Some clones in this sample may be carry-over from other donors' samples. The CDR3 DNA reads TGTGCCAGCAGTTTATATAGCACAGATACGCAGTATTTT. It specifies CASSLYSTDTQYF.